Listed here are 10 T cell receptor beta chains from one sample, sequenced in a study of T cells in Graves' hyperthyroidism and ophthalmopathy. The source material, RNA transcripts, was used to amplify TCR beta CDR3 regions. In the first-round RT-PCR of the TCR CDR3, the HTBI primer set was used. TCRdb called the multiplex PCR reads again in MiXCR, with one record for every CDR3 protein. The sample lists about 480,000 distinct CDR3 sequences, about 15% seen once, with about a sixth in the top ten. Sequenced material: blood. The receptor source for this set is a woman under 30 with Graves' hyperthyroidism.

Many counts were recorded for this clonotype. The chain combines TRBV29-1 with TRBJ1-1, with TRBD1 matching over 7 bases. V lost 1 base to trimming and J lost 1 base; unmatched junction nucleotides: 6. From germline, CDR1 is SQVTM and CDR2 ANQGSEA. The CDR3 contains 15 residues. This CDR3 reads CSVEVGQPGNTEAFF. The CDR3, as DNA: TGCAGCGTTGAAGTGGGACAGCCCGGGAACACTGAAGCTTTCTTT.

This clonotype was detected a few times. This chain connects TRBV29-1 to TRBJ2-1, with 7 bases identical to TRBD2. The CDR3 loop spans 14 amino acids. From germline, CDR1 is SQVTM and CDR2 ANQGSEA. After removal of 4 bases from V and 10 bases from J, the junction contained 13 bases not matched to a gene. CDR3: CSVGDYLPLREQFF. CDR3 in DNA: TGCAGCGTTGGGGACTACCTCCCTCTCCGGGAGCAGTTCTTC.

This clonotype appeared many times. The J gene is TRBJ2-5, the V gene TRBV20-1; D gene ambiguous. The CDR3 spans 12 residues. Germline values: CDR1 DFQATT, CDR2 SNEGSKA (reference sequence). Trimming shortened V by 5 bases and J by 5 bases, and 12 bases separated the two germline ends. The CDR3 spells CSADDGLETQYF. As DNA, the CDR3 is TGCAGTGCTGACGATGGGCTGGAGACCCAGTACTTC.

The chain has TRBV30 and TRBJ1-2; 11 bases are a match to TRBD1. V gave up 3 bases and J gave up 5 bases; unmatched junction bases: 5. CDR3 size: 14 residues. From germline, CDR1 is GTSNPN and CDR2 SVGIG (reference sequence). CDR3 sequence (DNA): TGTGCCTGGAGCCCCGGACAGGGGGCATATGGCTACACCTTC. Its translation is CAWSPGQGAYGYTF.

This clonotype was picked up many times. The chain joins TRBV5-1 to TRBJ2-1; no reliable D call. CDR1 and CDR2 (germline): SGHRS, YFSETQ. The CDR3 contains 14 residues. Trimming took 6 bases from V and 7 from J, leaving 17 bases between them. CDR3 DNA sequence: TGCGCCAGCACTGCGCAGGCCATACGGAATGAGCAGTTCTTC. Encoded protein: CASTAQAIRNEQFF.

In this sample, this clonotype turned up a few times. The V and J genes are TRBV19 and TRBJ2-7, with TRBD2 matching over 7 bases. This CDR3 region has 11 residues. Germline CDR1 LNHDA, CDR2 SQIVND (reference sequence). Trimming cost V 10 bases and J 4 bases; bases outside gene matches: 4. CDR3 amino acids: CATRAGYEQYF. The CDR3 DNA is TGTGCCACAAGAGCGGGATACGAGCAGTACTTC.

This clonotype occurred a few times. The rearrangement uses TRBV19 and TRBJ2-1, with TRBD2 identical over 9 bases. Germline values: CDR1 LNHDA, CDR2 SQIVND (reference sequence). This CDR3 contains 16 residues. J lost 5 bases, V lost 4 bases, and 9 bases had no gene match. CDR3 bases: TGTGCCAGTAGTACCTCAAGCGGGAGGAGTAACAATGAGCAGTTCTTC. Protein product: CASSTSSGRSNNEQFF.

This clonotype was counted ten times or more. In DNA, the CDR3 is TGTGCCAGCAAATCTGGACTAGCGGGAGGGCGGGGAGATACGCAGTATTTT. The encoded protein is CASKSGLAGGRGDTQYF. V and J are TRBV27 and TRBJ2-3; 15 nucleotides line up with TRBD2. CDR3 length: 17 residues. From germline, CDR1 is MNHEY and CDR2 SMNVEV (reference sequence). The V and J ends lost 7 bases and 5 bases, in that order; junction bases with no gene match: 10.

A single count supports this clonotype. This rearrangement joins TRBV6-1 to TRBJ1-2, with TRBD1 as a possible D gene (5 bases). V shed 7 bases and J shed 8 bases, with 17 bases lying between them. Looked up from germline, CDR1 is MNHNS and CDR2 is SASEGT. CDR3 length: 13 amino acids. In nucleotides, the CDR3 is TGTGCCAGCAACCCCCATGGAGGGGAAGGCTACACCTTC. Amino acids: CASNPHGGEGYTF.

CDR3 region: CASSLIQGRNEQFF. CDR3 nucleotide sequence: TGTGCCAGCAGCTTAATACAGGGGCGAAATGAGCAGTTCTTC. The V gene is TRBV13, the J gene TRBJ2-1, with TRBD1 matching 7 bases. V was pared by 2 bases and J by 7 bases, with 5 bases of the junction left unmatched. The CDR3 sequence is 14 residues long. CDR1 is PRHDT, CDR2 FYEKMQ, per germline (reference sequence).